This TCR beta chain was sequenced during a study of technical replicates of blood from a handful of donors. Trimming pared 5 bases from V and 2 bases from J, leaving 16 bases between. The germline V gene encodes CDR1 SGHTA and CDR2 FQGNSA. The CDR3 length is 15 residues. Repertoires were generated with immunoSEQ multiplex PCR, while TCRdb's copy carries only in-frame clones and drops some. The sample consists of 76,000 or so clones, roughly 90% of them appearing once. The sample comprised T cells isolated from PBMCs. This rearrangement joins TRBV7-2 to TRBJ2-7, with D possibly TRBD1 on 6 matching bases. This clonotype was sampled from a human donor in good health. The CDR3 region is CASSPPGHKAYEQYF. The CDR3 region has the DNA TGTGCCAGCAGCCCGCCGGGACACAAAGCCTACGAGCAGTACTTC.